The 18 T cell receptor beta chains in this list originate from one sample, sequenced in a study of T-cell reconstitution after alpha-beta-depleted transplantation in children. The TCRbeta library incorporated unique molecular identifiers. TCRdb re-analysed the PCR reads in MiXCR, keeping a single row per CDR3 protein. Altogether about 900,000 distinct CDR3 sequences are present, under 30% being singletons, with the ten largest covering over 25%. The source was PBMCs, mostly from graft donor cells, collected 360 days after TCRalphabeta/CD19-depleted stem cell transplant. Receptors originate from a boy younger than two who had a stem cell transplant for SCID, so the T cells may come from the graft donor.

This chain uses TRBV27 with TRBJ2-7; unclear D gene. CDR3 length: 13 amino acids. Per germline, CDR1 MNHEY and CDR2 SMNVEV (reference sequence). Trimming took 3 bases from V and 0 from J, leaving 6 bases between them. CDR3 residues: CASSFGFSYEQYF. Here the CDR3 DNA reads TGTGCCAGCAGTTTTGGGTTCTCCTACGAGCAGTACTTC.

In nucleotides, the CDR3 is TGTGCCAGCAGCGGACGGACAGGTCTGAACTATGGCTACACCTTC. Its translation is CASSGRTGLNYGYTF. V usage is TRBV9 and J usage is TRBJ1-2, with 7 nucleotides matching TRBD1. Germline CDR1 and CDR2: SGDLS and YYNGEE. This CDR3 contains 15 residues. J was trimmed by 2 bases and V by 3 bases; bases with no gene match: 7.

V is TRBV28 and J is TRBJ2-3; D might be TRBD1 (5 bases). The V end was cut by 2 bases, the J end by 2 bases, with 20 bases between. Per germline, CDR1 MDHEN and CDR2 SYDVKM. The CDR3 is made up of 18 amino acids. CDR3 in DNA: TGTGCCAGCAGTTTAGTCCCACAGGCCCTACTATCCACAGATACGCAGTATTTT. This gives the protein CASSLVPQALLSTDTQYF.

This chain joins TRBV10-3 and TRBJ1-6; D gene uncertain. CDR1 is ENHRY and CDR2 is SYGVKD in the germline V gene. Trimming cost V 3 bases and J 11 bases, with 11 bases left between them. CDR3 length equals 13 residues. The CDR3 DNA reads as TGTGCCATCAGTGATGGAGGGAATCCACCCCTCCACTTT. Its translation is CAISDGGNPPLHF.

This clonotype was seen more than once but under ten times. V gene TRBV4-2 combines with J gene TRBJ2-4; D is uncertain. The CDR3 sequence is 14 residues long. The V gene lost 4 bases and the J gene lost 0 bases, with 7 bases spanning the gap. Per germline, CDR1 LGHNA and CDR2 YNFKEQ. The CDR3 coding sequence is TGTGCCAGCAGCCGGGGTGAAGCCAAAAACATTCAGTACTTC. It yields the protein CASSRGEAKNIQYF.

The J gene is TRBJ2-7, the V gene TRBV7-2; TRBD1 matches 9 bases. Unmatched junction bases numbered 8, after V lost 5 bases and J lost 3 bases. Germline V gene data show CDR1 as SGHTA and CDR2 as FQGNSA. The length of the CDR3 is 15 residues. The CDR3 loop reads CASSQWDRALYEQYF. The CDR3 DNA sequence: TGTGCCAGCAGCCAATGGGACAGGGCTCTCTACGAGCAGTACTTC. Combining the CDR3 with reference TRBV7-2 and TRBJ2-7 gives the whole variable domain GAGVSQSPSNKVTEKGKDVELRCDPISGHTALYWYRQSLGQGLEFLIYFQGNSAPDKSGLPSDRFSAERTGGSVSTLTIQRTQQEDSAVYLCASSQWDRALYEQYFGPGTRLTVT.

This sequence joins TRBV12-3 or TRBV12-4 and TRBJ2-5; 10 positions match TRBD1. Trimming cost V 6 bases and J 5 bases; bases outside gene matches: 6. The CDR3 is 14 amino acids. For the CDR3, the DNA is TGTGCCAGCAGGGAGGGACAGGGGTGGGAGACCCAGTACTTC. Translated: CASREGQGWETQYF.

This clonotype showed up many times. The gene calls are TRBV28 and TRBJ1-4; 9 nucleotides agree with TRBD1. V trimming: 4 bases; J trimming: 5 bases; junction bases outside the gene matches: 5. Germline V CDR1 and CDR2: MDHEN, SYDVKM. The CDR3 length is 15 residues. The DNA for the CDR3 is TGTGCCAGCAGTTCCGGGGGGACAGGGAATGAAAAACTGTTTTTT. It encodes CASSSGGTGNEKLFF.

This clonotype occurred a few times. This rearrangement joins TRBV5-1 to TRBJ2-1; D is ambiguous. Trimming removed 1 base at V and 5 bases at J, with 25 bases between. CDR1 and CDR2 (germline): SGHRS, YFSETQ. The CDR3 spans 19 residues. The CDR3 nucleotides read TGCGCCAGCAGCTTGTCTCTTGCTAGATCGCGGTCAGGAGACAATGAGCAGTTCTTC. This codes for CASSLSLARSRSGDNEQFF.

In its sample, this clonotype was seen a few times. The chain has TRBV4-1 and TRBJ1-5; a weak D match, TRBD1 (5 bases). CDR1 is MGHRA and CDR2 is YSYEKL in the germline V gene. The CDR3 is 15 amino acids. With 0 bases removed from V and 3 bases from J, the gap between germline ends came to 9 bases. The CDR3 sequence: CASSQEDRNNQPQHF. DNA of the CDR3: TGCGCCAGCAGCCAAGAAGACAGAAACAATCAGCCCCAGCATTTT.

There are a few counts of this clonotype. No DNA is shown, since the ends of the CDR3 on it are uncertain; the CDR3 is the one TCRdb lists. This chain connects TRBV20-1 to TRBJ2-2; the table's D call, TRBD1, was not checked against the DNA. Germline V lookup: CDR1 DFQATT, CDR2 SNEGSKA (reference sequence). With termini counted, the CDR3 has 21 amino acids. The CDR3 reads CSARDEGDRGAVFWRRRELFF.

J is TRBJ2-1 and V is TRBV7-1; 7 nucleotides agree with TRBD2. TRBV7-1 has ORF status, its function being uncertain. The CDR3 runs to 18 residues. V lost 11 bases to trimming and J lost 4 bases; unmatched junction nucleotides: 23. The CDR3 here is CASSQWPRGAGIYNEQFF. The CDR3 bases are TGTGCCTCCAGCCAATGGCCTAGAGGAGCGGGGATTTACAATGAGCAGTTCTTC.

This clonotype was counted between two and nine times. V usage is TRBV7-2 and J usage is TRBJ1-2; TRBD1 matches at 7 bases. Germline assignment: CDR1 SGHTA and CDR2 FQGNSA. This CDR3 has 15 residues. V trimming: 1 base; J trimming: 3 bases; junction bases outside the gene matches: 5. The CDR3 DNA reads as TGTGCCAGCAGCTTAGAGACAGGGAGGGACTATGGCTACACCTTC. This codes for CASSLETGRDYGYTF.

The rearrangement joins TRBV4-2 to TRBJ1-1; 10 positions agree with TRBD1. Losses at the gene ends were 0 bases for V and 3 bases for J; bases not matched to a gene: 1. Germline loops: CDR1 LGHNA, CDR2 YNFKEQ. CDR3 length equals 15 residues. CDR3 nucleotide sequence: TGTGCCAGCAGCCAAGATGACAGGGGGCACACTGAAGCTTTCTTT. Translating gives CASSQDDRGHTEAFF.

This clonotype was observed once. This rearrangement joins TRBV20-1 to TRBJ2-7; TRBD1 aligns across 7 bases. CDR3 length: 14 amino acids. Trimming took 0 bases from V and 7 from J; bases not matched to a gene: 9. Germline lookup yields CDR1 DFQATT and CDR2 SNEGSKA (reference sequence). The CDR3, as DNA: TGCAGTGCTAGAGATCGGGACAGCCAGAGGGAGCAGTACTTC. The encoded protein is CSARDRDSQREQYF.

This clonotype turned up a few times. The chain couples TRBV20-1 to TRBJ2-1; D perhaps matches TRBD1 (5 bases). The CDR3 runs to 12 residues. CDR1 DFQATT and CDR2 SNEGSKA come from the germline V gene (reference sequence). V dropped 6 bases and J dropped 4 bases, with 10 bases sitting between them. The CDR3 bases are TGCAGTGCAAGCGACAGTTACAATGAGCAGTTCTTC. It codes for CSASDSYNEQFF.

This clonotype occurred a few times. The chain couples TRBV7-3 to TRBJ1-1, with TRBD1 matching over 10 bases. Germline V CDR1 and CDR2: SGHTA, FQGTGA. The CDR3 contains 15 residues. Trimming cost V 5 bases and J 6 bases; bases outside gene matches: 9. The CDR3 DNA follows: TGTGCCAGCAGCACCCGGGACAGGGGAGATGCTGAAGCTTTCTTT. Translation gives CASSTRDRGDAEAFF.

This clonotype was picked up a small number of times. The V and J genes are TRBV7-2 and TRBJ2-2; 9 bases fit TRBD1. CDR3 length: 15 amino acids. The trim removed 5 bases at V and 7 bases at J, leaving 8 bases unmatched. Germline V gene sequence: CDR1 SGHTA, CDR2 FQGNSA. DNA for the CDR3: TGTGCCAGCAGCCCCTGGACAGGGGAGGTCGGGGAGCTGTTTTTT. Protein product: CASSPWTGEVGELFF. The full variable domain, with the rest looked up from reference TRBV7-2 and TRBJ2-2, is GAGVSQSPSNKVTEKGKDVELRCDPISGHTALYWYRQSLGQGLEFLIYFQGNSAPDKSGLPSDRFSAERTGGSVSTLTIQRTQQEDSAVYLCASSPWTGEVGELFFGEGSRLTVL.